One sample yielded the 27 T cell receptor beta chains listed below, sequenced in a study of shared clonotypes between healthy human individuals. Only in-frame clones appear in the TCRdb table, and some are missing; sequencing was by immunoSEQ multiplex PCR. The data show 640,000 or so clones, about two thirds seen once. The specimen was memory CD4+ T cells sorted from blood. Specified subset: CD45RA-negative fraction. The receptor source for this set is a woman in her 30s in good health.

This chain joins TRBV11-2 and TRBJ2-1, with 11 positions matching TRBD2. In germline, CDR1 is SGHAT, CDR2 FQNNGV. The V gene end was trimmed by 5 bases and the J gene end by 7 bases; junction bases not matched to a gene: 7. The CDR3 is made up of 15 amino acids. CDR3 in DNA: TGTGCCAGCAGCGCCACTAGCGGGAGCGTGAATGAGCAGTTCTTC. As protein: CASSATSGSVNEQFF. Supplemented by reference TRBV11-2 and TRBJ2-1, the full variable domain reads EAGVAQSPRYKIIEKRQSVAFWCNPISGHATLYWYQQILGQGPKLLIQFQNNGVVDDSQLPKDRFSAERLKGVDSTLKIQPAKLEDSAVYLCASSATSGSVNEQFFGPGTRLTVL.

For this clone: A much larger clonotype is one base distant, so this may be a read error. At the DNA level, this CDR3 is encoded by other sequences in the same sample as well. The J gene is TRBJ1-1, the V gene TRBV7-6, with D uncertain. The CDR3 runs to 13 residues. V was clipped by 5 bases and J by 3 bases, with 10 bases between them. Germline assignment: CDR1 SGHVS and CDR2 FNYEAQ. In nucleotides, the CDR3 is TGTGCCAGCAGCCCGCAAAGGGACACTGAAGCTTTCTTT. Translating gives CASSPQRDTEAFF.

This clone has a handful of counts. The chain is built from TRBV28 and TRBJ1-2; TRBD1 matches 7 bases. Germline V gene data show CDR1 as MDHEN and CDR2 as SYDVKM. The CDR3 loop spans 16 amino acids. Unmatched junction bases numbered 10, after V lost 6 bases and J lost 0 bases. The CDR3 region has the DNA TGTGCCAGCAGCTTTACAGGGGCCAGGGCTAACTATGGCTACACCTTC. This translates into CASSFTGARANYGYTF.

This sequence joins TRBV7-9 and TRBJ2-7; TRBD2 aligns across 9 bases. Per germline, CDR1 SEHNR and CDR2 FQNEAQ (reference sequence). The CDR3 covers 16 residues. V was clipped by 6 bases and J by 0 bases; unmatched bases: 9. The CDR3 DNA follows: TGTGCCAGCAGTCCAGGACTAGCGAGGAGCTCCTACGAGCAGTACTTC. Protein product: CASSPGLARSSYEQYF.

V is TRBV18 and J is TRBJ1-1; 10 nucleotides align to TRBD1. This CDR3 spans 16 amino acids. V shed 1 base, J shed 5 bases, and the junction held 7 bases outside the gene matches. The germline V gene encodes CDR1 KGHSH and CDR2 LQKENI. The CDR3 sequence: CASSPRGQGVRTEAFF. The DNA for the CDR3 is TGTGCCAGCTCACCACGAGGACAGGGGGTTCGAACTGAAGCTTTCTTT. Supplemented by reference TRBV18 and TRBJ1-1, the full variable domain reads NAGVMQNPRHLVRRRGQEARLRCSPMKGHSHVYWYRQLPEEGLKFMVYLQKENIIDESGMPKERFSAEFPKEGPSILRIQQVVRGDSAAYFCASSPRGQGVRTEAFFGQGTRLTVV.

CDR3 DNA: TGTGCCAGCAGTTCCGGGCCCCAAACGGGGGAGCAGTACTTC. Its translation is CASSSGPQTGEQYF. The rearrangement uses TRBV27 and TRBJ2-7; the D gene is possibly TRBD2 (5 bases). The CDR3 extends over 14 amino acids. V was trimmed by 4 bases and J by 7 bases, leaving 17 bases between them. Germline V lookup: CDR1 MNHEY, CDR2 SMNVEV (reference sequence).

This clone appeared once. The chain links TRBV20-1 to TRBJ2-7; D may be TRBD2 (6 bases). The V end lost 7 bases, the J end lost 3 bases, and 10 bases lay between the germline ends. CDR3 length: 11 residues. CDR1 and CDR2 from the germline V gene are DFQATT and SNEGSKA (reference sequence). CDR3 DNA sequence: TGCAGTGGGGGACTCCGCTACGAGCAGTACTTC. Translation gives CSGGLRYEQYF.

V usage is TRBV9 and J usage is TRBJ2-1; tentative D call: TRBD1 (6 bases). This CDR3 spans 13 amino acids. V lost 7 bases and J lost 5, with 13 bases in between. Germline values: CDR1 SGDLS, CDR2 YYNGEE. The CDR3 sequence: CASGTLPNNEQFF. CDR3 bases: TGTGCCAGCGGGACACTACCGAACAATGAGCAGTTCTTC.

This sequence joins TRBV30 and TRBJ2-5; no clear D gene. The end of the DNA aligns better with TRBJ2-7, so the J call may be wrong. CDR1 GTSNPN and CDR2 SVGIG come from the germline V gene (reference sequence). The CDR3 has 11 amino acids. CDR3 DNA: TGTGCCTGGAGCTATCCCGACGAGCAGTACTTC. Amino acids: CAWSYPDEQYF.

The table lists this clone with a few counts. Other DNA sequences in the sample encode the same CDR3. DNA of the CDR3: TGTGCCAGCAGTCGGGACAGATTCACAGATACGCAGTATTTT. Translating gives CASSRDRFTDTQYF. The genes are TRBV28 and TRBJ2-3; TRBD1 matches 7 bases. Germline V gives CDR1 MDHEN, CDR2 SYDVKM. J was trimmed by 2 bases and V by 5 bases; bases with no gene match: 4. This CDR3 spans 14 amino acids.

The chain joins TRBV11-2 to TRBJ2-1, with 11 bases fitting TRBD2. CDR1 and CDR2 (germline): SGHAT, FQNNGV. Losses at the gene ends were 6 bases for V and 3 bases for J; bases not matched to a gene: 4. This CDR3 spans 15 amino acids. CDR3 amino acids: CASSLGTSGYNEQFF. The CDR3 bases are TGTGCCAGCAGTCTCGGGACTAGCGGCTACAATGAGCAGTTCTTC. Filled out from reference TRBV11-2 and TRBJ2-1, the complete variable domain reads EAGVAQSPRYKIIEKRQSVAFWCNPISGHATLYWYQQILGQGPKLLIQFQNNGVVDDSQLPKDRFSAERLKGVDSTLKIQPAKLEDSAVYLCASSLGTSGYNEQFFGPGTRLTVL.

This clone was recorded many times. This sample also contains other DNA sequences that code for the same CDR3. This sequence joins TRBV28 and TRBJ2-5, with D unresolved. Germline V gene lookup returns CDR1 MDHEN and CDR2 SYDVKM. There are 11 residues in the CDR3. The V gene lost 1 base and the J gene lost 5 bases, with 2 bases spanning the gap. CDR3: CASSLSETQYF. Here the CDR3 DNA reads TGTGCCAGCAGTTTATCGGAGACCCAGTACTTC. The whole variable domain, remainder taken from reference TRBV28 and TRBJ2-5, is DVKVTQSSRYLVKRTGEKVFLECVQDMDHENMFWYRQDPGLGLRLIYFSYDVKMKEKGDIPEGYSVSREKKERFSLILESASTNQTSMYLCASSLSETQYFGPGTRLLVL.

The chain links TRBV5-1 to TRBJ1-4; TRBD1 agrees at 7 bases. J gave up 11 bases and V 4 bases, and 14 bases lay outside the gene matches. Germline values: CDR1 SGHRS, CDR2 YFSETQ. The CDR3 contains 15 residues. The CDR3 coding sequence is TGCGCCAGCAGCAGTGGTGACAGGGATTCGTCGAAACTGTTTTTT. It translates to CASSSGDRDSSKLFF. Supplemented by reference TRBV5-1 and TRBJ1-4, the full variable domain reads KAGVTQTPRYLIKTRGQQVTLSCSPISGHRSVSWYQQTPGQGLQFLFEYFSETQRNKGNFPGRFSGRQFSNSRSEMNVSTLELGDSALYLCASSSGDRDSSKLFFGSGTQLSVL.

In this sample, this clone turned up a few times. V and J are TRBV6-5 and TRBJ2-7, with 7 bases matching TRBD1. The junction had 6 bases not matched to a gene; V was cut back by 6 bases and J by 1 base. Per germline, CDR1 MNHEY and CDR2 SVGAGI. The CDR3 covers 14 residues. DNA of the CDR3: TGTGCCAGCAGACAGGGGCCGACTTCCTACGAGCAGTACTTC. Protein product: CASRQGPTSYEQYF.

This clone was observed a single time. The J gene is TRBJ2-3, the V gene TRBV5-4; possible D gene TRBD1, 6 bases. Germline V gene sequence: CDR1 SGHNT, CDR2 YYREEE (reference sequence). This CDR3 contains 15 residues. V lost 0 bases, J lost 6 bases, and 14 bases lay in between. In nucleotides, the CDR3 is TGTGCCAGCAGCTTGGGGCCAGGGGTTGGGGATACGCAGTATTTT. It encodes CASSLGPGVGDTQYF.

This clone was picked up one time. The chain has TRBV11-2 and TRBJ2-3; the match to TRBD2 covers 8 bases. V trimming: 6 bases; J trimming: 1 base; junction bases outside the gene matches: 6. This CDR3 has 15 amino acids. The germline CDR1 and CDR2 sequences are SGHAT and FQNNGV. In DNA, the CDR3 is TGTGCCAGCAGGCACCCCGGGAGGGGCACAGATACGCAGTATTTT. Protein: CASRHPGRGTDTQYF. The full variable domain, rest sourced from reference TRBV11-2 and TRBJ2-3, is EAGVAQSPRYKIIEKRQSVAFWCNPISGHATLYWYQQILGQGPKLLIQFQNNGVVDDSQLPKDRFSAERLKGVDSTLKIQPAKLEDSAVYLCASRHPGRGTDTQYFGPGTRLTVL.

This chain uses TRBV6-4 with TRBJ1-1; 8 nucleotides agree with TRBD1. The germline CDR1 and CDR2 sequences are MRHNA and SNTAGT. The CDR3 is made up of 17 amino acids. V trimming: 0 bases; J trimming: 5 bases; junction bases outside the gene matches: 11. The CDR3 DNA sequence: TGTGCCAGCAGTGACTCGGGGCTCAGGGGGCGCTTAACTGAAGCTTTCTTT. Translating it yields CASSDSGLRGRLTEAFF.

The rearrangement joins TRBV7-9 to TRBJ1-1; D not certain. Looked up from germline, CDR1 is SEHNR and CDR2 is FQNEAQ (reference sequence). CDR3 length: 13 amino acids. V was pared by 1 base and J by 10 bases, with 13 bases between. The CDR3 spells CASSLDGRNVAFF. Written as DNA, the CDR3 is TGTGCCAGCAGCTTAGACGGCAGGAATGTAGCTTTCTTT.

This clone was counted a few times. CDR3 amino acids: CASSGQTGNTGELFF. DNA for the CDR3: TGTGCCAGCAGTGGTCAGACAGGCAATACCGGGGAGCTGTTTTTT. The chain has TRBV25-1 and TRBJ2-2; tentatively, D is TRBD1 (6 bases). Trimming stripped 4 bases from V and 5 bases from J, with 14 bases between. In germline, CDR1 is MGHDK, CDR2 SYGVNS. CDR3 size: 15 residues.

This rearrangement joins TRBV18 to TRBJ2-5; 12 bases line up with TRBD1. Germline V gene lookup returns CDR1 KGHSH and CDR2 LQKENI. This CDR3 region has 14 residues. V shed 5 bases, J shed 5 bases, and the junction held 3 bases outside the gene matches. The chain's CDR3 is CASSAGQGAETQYF. The CDR3 nucleotides are TGTGCCAGCTCAGCGGGACAGGGGGCGGAGACCCAGTACTTC.

V is TRBV5-1 and J is TRBJ2-5; D is perhaps TRBD2 (7 bases). V shed 4 bases and J shed 4 bases, with 17 bases lying between them. The CDR3 is made up of 15 amino acids. Germline values: CDR1 SGHRS, CDR2 YFSETQ. The CDR3 here is CASSLGAAGAETQYF. The CDR3 DNA reads as TGCGCCAGCAGCCTGGGGGCGGCGGGAGCAGAGACCCAGTACTTC.

This clone was recorded a few times. The CDR3 loop reads CASSQELAGVTGELFF. Written as DNA, the CDR3 is TGTGCCAGCAGCCAAGAACTAGCGGGAGTTACCGGGGAGCTGTTTTTT. The chain recombines TRBV14 with TRBJ2-2; 11 bases match TRBD2. The CDR3 has 16 residues. Germline-derived CDR1 and CDR2 are SGHDN and FVKESK. The V and J ends lost 0 bases and 5 bases, in that order; junction bases with no gene match: 2.

The rearrangement joins TRBV5-4 to TRBJ2-7, with D perhaps TRBD2 (6 bases). CDR1 SGHNT and CDR2 YYREEE come from the germline V gene (reference sequence). The CDR3 is 15 amino acids. Between the trimmed V and J ends, which lost 1 base and 5 bases, there was a span of 16 bases. This CDR3 is CASSLRGTGVDEQYF. The CDR3 DNA reads TGTGCCAGCAGCTTGCGCGGGACGGGAGTTGACGAGCAGTACTTC. The full variable domain, completed using reference TRBV5-4 and TRBJ2-7, is ETGVTQSPTHLIKTRGQQVTLRCSSQSGHNTVSWYQQALGQGPQFIFQYYREEENGRGNFPPRFSGLQFPNYSSELNVNALELDDSALYLCASSLRGTGVDEQYFGPGTRLTVT.

This chain uses TRBV28 with TRBJ1-2; perhaps TRBD1 as D (5 bases). The CDR3 is made up of 12 amino acids. Germline CDR1 MDHEN, CDR2 SYDVKM. V shed 7 bases and J shed 9 bases, with 15 bases lying between them. Written as DNA, the CDR3 is TGTGCCAGCACCGCCCCAGGGACCCGCTACACCTTC. Translating it yields CASTAPGTRYTF.

This clone was seen a single time. This chain joins TRBV5-1 and TRBJ2-3, with D perhaps matching TRBD1 (5 bases). Germline V lookup: CDR1 SGHRS, CDR2 YFSETQ. The CDR3 contains 14 residues. V lost 3 bases, J lost 5 bases, and 13 bases lay in between. CDR3 residues: CASSSMGLVDTQYF. The CDR3 DNA follows: TGCGCCAGCAGCTCTATGGGGCTGGTAGATACGCAGTATTTT.

The chain links TRBV18 to TRBJ2-5, with a tentative D call TRBD2 (5 bases). V shed 6 bases and J shed 5 bases, with 13 bases lying between them. The CDR3 is 13 amino acids. Germline V gives CDR1 KGHSH, CDR2 LQKENI. The DNA for the CDR3 is TGTGCCAGCTCCACCCCCGGGGAGGAGACCCAGTACTTC. As protein: CASSTPGEETQYF.

The chain has TRBV2 and TRBJ1-2; tentatively, D is TRBD1 (6 bases). Trimming cost V 6 bases and J 3 bases, with 14 bases left between them. CDR1 is SNHLY, CDR2 FYNNEI, per germline. The CDR3 length is 14 residues. The CDR3 DNA is TGTGCCAGCAGGACACAGGGAGGCCACTATGGCTACACCTTC. It codes for CASRTQGGHYGYTF.